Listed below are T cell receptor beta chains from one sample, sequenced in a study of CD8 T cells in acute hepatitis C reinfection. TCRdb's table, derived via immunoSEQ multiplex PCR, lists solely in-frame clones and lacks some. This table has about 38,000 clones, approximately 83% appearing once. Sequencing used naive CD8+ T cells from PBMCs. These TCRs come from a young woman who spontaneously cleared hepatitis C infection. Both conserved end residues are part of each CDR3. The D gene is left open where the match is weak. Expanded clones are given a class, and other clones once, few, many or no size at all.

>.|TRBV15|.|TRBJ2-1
TGTGCCACCAGCAGTCCCCTCGACGACAGGCCGAGCTCCTACAATGAGCAGTTCTTC
CATSSPLDDRPSSYNEQFF
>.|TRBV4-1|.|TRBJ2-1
TGCGCCAGCAGCCTAAGTTGGGACTCAACTTACAATGAGCAGTTCTTC
CASSLSWDSTYNEQFF
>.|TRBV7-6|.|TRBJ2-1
TGTGCCAGCAGCTCCACCGGGTGGGAGGACGACAATGAGCAGTTCTTC
CASSSTGWEDDNEQFF
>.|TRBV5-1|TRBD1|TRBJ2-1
TGCGCCAGCAGCTTCGGACAGGGCTACAATGAGCAGTTCTTC
CASSFGQGYNEQFF
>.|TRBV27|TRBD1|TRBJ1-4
TGTGCCAGCAGCCGTTTCGGACAGGGAGGACTGTTTTTT
CASSRFGQGGLFF
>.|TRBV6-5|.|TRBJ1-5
TGTGCCAGCAGTCCCACGGGCCAGCCCCAGCATTTT
CASSPTGQPQHF
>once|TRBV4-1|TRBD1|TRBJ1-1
TGCGCCAGCAGGTACAGGGGGCTGTCCGACACTGAAGCTTTCTTT
CASRYRGLSDTEAFF
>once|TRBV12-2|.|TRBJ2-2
TGTGCAAGTCGCTTAGTAATTTGGTTAGGGTCCGGGGAGCTGTTTTTT
CASRLVIWLGSGELFF
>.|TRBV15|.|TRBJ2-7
TGTGCCACCAGCGAGCGCAGCGGAACCTACGAGCAGTACTTC
CATSERSGTYEQYF
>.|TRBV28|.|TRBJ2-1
TGTGCCAGCAGTTTATCCGGGGGCGGCAATGAGCAGTTCTTC
CASSLSGGGNEQFF
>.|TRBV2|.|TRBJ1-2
TGTGCCAGCAGTGGTAATCGCTATGGCTACACCTTC
CASSGNRYGYTF
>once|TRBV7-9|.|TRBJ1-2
TGTGCCAGCAGCTCAGGGATGGGAGGCCTCTATGGCTACACCTTC
CASSSGMGGLYGYTF
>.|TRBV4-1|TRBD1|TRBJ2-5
TGCGCCAGCAGCTTTAACAGGGGGCAACAAGAGACCCAGTACTTC
CASSFNRGQQETQYF
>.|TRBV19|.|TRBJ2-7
TGTGCCAGTCGGGGAACAGTTACCTACGAGCAGTACTTC
CASRGTVTYEQYF
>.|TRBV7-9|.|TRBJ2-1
TGTGCCAGCAGCCTCCAAGCGACGGGAGAAGGCGGCAATGAGCAGTTCTTC
CASSLQATGEGGNEQFF
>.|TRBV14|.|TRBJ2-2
TGTGCCAGCAGCCAGTACCGGTCGAACACCGGGGAGCTGTTTTTT
CASSQYRSNTGELFF
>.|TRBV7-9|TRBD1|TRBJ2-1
TGTGCCAGCAGCTTTAATCAGGGACAGGGCTACAATGAGCAGTTCTTC
CASSFNQGQGYNEQFF
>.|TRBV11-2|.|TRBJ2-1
TGTGCCAGCAGCTTTGGCGGTGAGTTGAGCTCCTACAATGAGCAGTTCTTC
CASSFGGELSSYNEQFF
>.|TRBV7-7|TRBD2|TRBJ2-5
TGTGCCAGCAGCTTAAGACTAGCGGGAGAGGGGTGGGAGACCCAGTACTTC
CASSLRLAGEGWETQYF
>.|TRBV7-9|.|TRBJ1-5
TGTGCCAGCAGCAAAACAGGATATAGCAATCAGCCCCAGCATTTT
CASSKTGYSNQPQHF
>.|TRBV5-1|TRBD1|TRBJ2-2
TGCGCCAGCAGCATTACAGGGGGCGAGGCCGGGGAGCTGTTTTTT
CASSITGGEAGELFF
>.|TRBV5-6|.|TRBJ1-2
TGTGCCAGCAGCTTCTCGGCAGGACCTCTCTATGGCTACACCTTC
CASSFSAGPLYGYTF
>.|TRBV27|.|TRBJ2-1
TGTGCCAGCAGCCCCGGGACAAGTATTTACAATGAGCAGTTCTTC
CASSPGTSIYNEQFF
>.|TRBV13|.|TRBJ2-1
TGTGCCAGCAGCTTAGGGCGAGACAATGAGCAGTTCTTC
CASSLGRDNEQFF
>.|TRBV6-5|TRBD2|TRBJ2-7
TGTGCCAGCAGTTACCATATTGGGGGGGGAGAGGAGCAGTACTTC
CASSYHIGGGEEQYF
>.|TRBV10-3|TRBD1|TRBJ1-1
TGTGCCATCCAAACAGGGGAGTGGGACACTGAAGCTTTCTTT
CAIQTGEWDTEAFF
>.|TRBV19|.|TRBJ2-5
TGTGCCAGTAGTATAAACGATTGGGAGACCCAGTACTTC
CASSINDWETQYF
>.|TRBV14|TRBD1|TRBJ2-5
TGTGCCAGCAGCCCCCGGGACAGGGGGCGCGAGACCCAGTACTTC
CASSPRDRGRETQYF
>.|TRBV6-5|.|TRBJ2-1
TGTGCCAGTTCCGAAAAGAGCTCCTACAATGAGCAGTTCTTC
CASSEKSSYNEQFF
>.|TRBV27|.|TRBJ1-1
TGTGCCAGCAGTCGGCGGGGGCTGGGCACTGAAGCTTTCTTT
CASSRRGLGTEAFF
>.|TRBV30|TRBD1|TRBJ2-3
TGTGCCTGGAGTGAGGCAGGGGGAACAGATACGCAGTATTTT
CAWSEAGGTDTQYF
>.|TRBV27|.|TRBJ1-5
TGTGCCAGCAGTTTATTCGGGGCGAGCAATCAGCCCCAGCATTTT
CASSLFGASNQPQHF
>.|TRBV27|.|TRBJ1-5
TGTGCCAGCGCCCCCCGGGGGACCCAGCCCCAGCATTTT
CASAPRGTQPQHF
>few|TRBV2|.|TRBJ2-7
TGTGCCAGCGGGTTAGCGATGTCCTACGAGCAGTACTTC
CASGLAMSYEQYF
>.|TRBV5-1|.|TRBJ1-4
TGCGCCAGCAGCTTTAATACCCTGGATGAAAAACTGTTTTTT
CASSFNTLDEKLFF
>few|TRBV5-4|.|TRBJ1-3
TGTGCCAGCCCCGGACCTGGAAACACCATATATTTT
CASPGPGNTIYF
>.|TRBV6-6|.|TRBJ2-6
TGTGCCAGCAGTGACTCTGGGGCCAACGTCCTGACTTTC
CASSDSGANVLTF
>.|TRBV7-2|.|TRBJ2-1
TGTGCCAGCAGCCAAGGACTTTTCTCCTACAATGAGCAGTTCTTC
CASSQGLFSYNEQFF
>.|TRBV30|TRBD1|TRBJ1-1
TGTGCCTGGAGCCGGACAGGGGTATCTGAAGCTTTCTTT
CAWSRTGVSEAFF
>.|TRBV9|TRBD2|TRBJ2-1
TGTGCCAGCAGCGTCCAGACTAGCGGAGGAAGGGATGAGCAGTTCTTC
CASSVQTSGGRDEQFF
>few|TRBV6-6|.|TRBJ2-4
TGTGCCAGCAGTTACCCCCGGAACCAGGGCTCAAACATTCAGTACTTC
CASSYPRNQGSNIQYF
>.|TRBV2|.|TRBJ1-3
TGTGCCAGCGATGGGGATCAAAGCTCTGGAAACACCATATATTTT
CASDGDQSSGNTIYF
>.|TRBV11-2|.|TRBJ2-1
TGTGCCAGCAGCCCGGACGGTTTTGACCCTAGCTCCTACAATGAGCAGTTCTTC
CASSPDGFDPSSYNEQFF
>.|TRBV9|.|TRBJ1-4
TGTGCCAGCAGCGTAGGGGGAGGGAACATTGAAAAACTGTTTTTT
CASSVGGGNIEKLFF